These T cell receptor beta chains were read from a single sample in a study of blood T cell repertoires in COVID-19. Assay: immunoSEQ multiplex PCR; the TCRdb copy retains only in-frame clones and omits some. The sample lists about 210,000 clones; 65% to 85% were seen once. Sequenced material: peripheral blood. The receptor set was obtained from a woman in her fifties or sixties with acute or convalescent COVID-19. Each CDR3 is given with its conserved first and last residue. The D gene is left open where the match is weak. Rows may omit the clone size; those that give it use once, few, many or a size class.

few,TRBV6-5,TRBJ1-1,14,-,CASSSGGQGTEAFF,TGTGCCAGCAGTTCGGGGGGCCAAGGGACTGAAGCTTTCTTT
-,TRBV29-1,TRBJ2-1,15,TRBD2,CSVDGTSGIYNEQFF,TGCAGCGTTGACGGGACTAGCGGGATTTACAATGAGCAGTTCTTC
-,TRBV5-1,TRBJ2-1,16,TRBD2,CASSAPLAGGENEQFF,TGCGCCAGCAGCGCCCCACTAGCGGGAGGGGAGAATGAGCAGTTCTTC
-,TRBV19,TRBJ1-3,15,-,CASSQDRISGNTIYF,TGTGCCAGTAGTCAAGACAGGATCTCTGGAAACACCATATATTTT
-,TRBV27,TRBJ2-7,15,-,CASSLSRRGSYEQYF,TGTGCCAGCAGTTTATCACGTCGCGGTTCCTACGAGCAGTACTTC
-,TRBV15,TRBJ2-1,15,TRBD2,CATSPGTSDYNEQFF,TGTGCCACCAGCCCCGGGACTAGCGACTACAATGAGCAGTTCTTC
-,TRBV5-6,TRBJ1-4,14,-,CASSLDFGNEKLFF,TGTGCCAGCAGCTTGGATTTCGGTAATGAAAAACTGTTTTTT
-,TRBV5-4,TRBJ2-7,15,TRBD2,CASSPPAGANYEQYF,TGTGCCAGCAGCCCCCCAGCGGGGGCAAATTACGAGCAGTACTTC
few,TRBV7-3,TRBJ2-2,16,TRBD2,CASSLTTAAGGGELFF,TGTGCCAGCAGCCTGACGACCGCTGCGGGAGGGGGGGAGCTGTTTTTT
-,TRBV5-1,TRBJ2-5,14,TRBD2,CASMLTSDQETQYF,TGCGCCAGCATGCTGACTAGCGACCAAGAGACCCAGTACTTC
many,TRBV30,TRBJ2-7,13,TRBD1,CAWTQGARYEQYF,TGTGCCTGGACTCAGGGGGCGAGGTACGAGCAGTACTTC
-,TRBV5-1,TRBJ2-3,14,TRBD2,CASNLAGGTDTQYF,TGCGCCAGCAACCTAGCGGGAGGGACAGATACGCAGTATTTT
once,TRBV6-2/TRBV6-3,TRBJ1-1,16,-,CASSYSQGQMNTEAFF,TGTGCCAGCAGTTACTCTCAGGGCCAGATGAACACTGAAGCTTTCTTT
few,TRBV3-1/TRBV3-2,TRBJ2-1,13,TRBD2,CASSPGTGGEQFF,TGTGCCAGCAGCCCTGGGACGGGGGGTGAGCAGTTCTTC
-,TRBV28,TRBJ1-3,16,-,CASSSLFRGGGKTIYF,TGTGCCAGTAGCTCCCTCTTTCGGGGAGGGGGTAAAACCATATATTTT
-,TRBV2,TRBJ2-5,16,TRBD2,CASSEGLAGGQETQYF,TGTGCCAGCAGTGAAGGACTAGCGGGAGGACAAGAGACCCAGTACTTC